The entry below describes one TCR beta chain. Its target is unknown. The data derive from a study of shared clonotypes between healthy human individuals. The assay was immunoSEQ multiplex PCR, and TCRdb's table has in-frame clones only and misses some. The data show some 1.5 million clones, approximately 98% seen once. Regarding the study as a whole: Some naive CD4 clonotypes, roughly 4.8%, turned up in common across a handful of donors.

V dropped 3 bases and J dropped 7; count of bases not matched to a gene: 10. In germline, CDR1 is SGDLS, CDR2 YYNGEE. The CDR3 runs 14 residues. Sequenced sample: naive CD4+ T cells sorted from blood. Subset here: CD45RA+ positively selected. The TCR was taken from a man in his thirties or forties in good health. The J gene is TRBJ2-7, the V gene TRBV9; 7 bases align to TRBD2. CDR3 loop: CASSGGLPRGEQYF. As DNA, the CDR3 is TGTGCCAGCAGCGGGGGACTACCGCGGGGAGAGCAGTACTTC.